The 29 T cell receptor beta chains below were found in one sample sequenced in a study of blood T cell repertoires in COVID-19. Sequencing used immunoSEQ multiplex PCR; TCRdb keeps in-frame clones, though not all of them. Of just over 50,000 clones in the sample, 86% were seen once. The sequencing input was peripheral blood. The receptors shown here come from a man aged 80 or over with active COVID-19.

This chain joins TRBV21-1 and TRBJ2-3; TRBD2, the table's D call, lacks a check against the DNA. TRBV21-1 is listed as a pseudogene. CDR3 size: 16 residues. The CDR3 loop is CASSNGSGVSTDTQYF. The CDR3 bases are TGTGCCAGCAGCAACGGAAGCGGGGTTAGCACAGATACGCAGTATTTT.

The chain employs TRBV9 and TRBJ2-2; tentatively, D is TRBD2 (6 bases). The germline V gene encodes CDR1 SGDLS and CDR2 YYNGEE. The CDR3 spans 17 residues. V was shortened by 0 bases and J by 3 bases, with 15 bases between the two germline ends. As DNA, the CDR3 is TGTGCCAGCAGCGTAGTCCCACTGGGGGGTGACACCGGGGAGCTGTTTTTT. Residues: CASSVVPLGGDTGELFF.

This clone is termed large (0.1 to 1%). The rearrangement links TRBV2 to TRBJ1-5, with TRBD1 identical over 10 bases. The CDR3 sequence is 15 residues long. V gave up 5 bases and J gave up 5 bases; unmatched junction bases: 6. Germline CDR1 SNHLY, CDR2 FYNNEI. As DNA, the CDR3 is TGTGCCAGCAGTTCAACCGGGACAGGGGATCAGCCCCAGCATTTT. Encoded protein: CASSSTGTGDQPQHF.

The chain joins TRBV2 to TRBJ2-7; 7 positions match TRBD2. Germline lookup yields CDR1 SNHLY and CDR2 FYNNEI. Losses at the gene ends were 6 bases for V and 5 bases for J; bases not matched to a gene: 16. CDR3 length: 16 residues. The CDR3 region has the DNA TGTGCCAGCAGGAACCACCCTAGCGGACTCCCCCACGAGCAGTACTTC. Its protein is CASRNHPSGLPHEQYF.

The genes are TRBV30 and TRBJ2-7; 9 bases fit TRBD1. V was clipped by 2 bases and J by 2 bases; unmatched bases: 13. Germline V gene sequence: CDR1 GTSNPN, CDR2 SVGIG (reference sequence). The CDR3 runs to 17 residues. CDR3 coding DNA: TGTGCCTGGAGTACGACGAAGCCGGGACAGGGCACCTACGAGCAGTACTTC. Translating gives CAWSTTKPGQGTYEQYF.

J is TRBJ2-1 and V is TRBV30, with 7 bases that match TRBD2. The CDR3 runs 14 residues. V lost 2 bases to trimming and J lost 10 bases; unmatched junction nucleotides: 11. Germline CDR1 GTSNPN, CDR2 SVGIG (reference sequence). This CDR3 is CAWSRGGASGEQFF. CDR3 nucleotides: TGTGCCTGGAGTCGGGGAGGGGCGTCGGGCGAGCAGTTCTTC.

The chain is built from TRBV7-3 and TRBJ2-7; the match to TRBD2 covers 10 bases. CDR3 length: 15 residues. The ends lost 5 bases at V and 5 bases at J; junction bases unmatched: 9. Germline-derived CDR1 and CDR2 are SGHTA and FQGTGA. The DNA of the CDR3 is TGTGCCAGCAGCCGCAGCGGGAGGGCCCTCGACGAGCAGTACTTC. This translates into CASSRSGRALDEQYF.

This clone was counted between two and nine times. The CDR3 loop reads CASSQLLGGANGYTF. Here the CDR3 DNA reads TGTGCCAGCAGCCAACTTCTAGGGGGGGCGAATGGCTACACCTTC. The rearrangement uses TRBV6-5 and TRBJ1-2, with D tentatively TRBD1 (6 bases). The CDR3 has 15 residues. Germline CDR1 and CDR2: MNHEY and SVGAGI. Between the trimmed V and J ends, which lost 6 bases and 6 bases, there was a span of 20 bases.

The chain uses TRBV19 and TRBJ1-5, with TRBD1 matching 8 bases. V shed 5 bases, J shed 3 bases, and the junction held 6 bases outside the gene matches. Per germline, CDR1 LNHDA and CDR2 SQIVND (reference sequence). This CDR3 is 15 amino acids long. The CDR3 sequence is CASSPDRGHNQPQHF. In DNA form, the CDR3 reads TGTGCCAGTAGTCCCGACAGGGGCCACAATCAGCCCCAGCATTTT.

J is TRBJ2-3 and V is TRBV6-2 or TRBV6-3; 7 bases align to TRBD2. Germline V gives CDR1 MNHEY, CDR2 SVGEGT. Unmatched junction bases numbered 15, after V lost 6 bases and J lost 3 bases. The CDR3 loop spans 17 amino acids. This CDR3 is CASSLPWGREGTDTQYF. The CDR3 region has the DNA TGTGCCAGCAGCCTTCCCTGGGGCAGGGAGGGAACAGATACGCAGTATTTT.

In nucleotides, the CDR3 is TGTGCCAGCAGTAGGGGACAGGGTATAACTGAAGCTTTCTTT. This encodes CASSRGQGITEAFF. The chain links TRBV6-2 or TRBV6-3 to TRBJ1-1, with 9 bases identical to TRBD1. Losses at the gene ends were 5 bases for V and 5 bases for J; bases not matched to a gene: 6. Germline CDR1 is MNHEY and CDR2 is SVGEGT. This CDR3 has 14 residues.

The V and J genes are TRBV7-9 and TRBJ1-2; D not resolved. CDR3 length equals 16 residues. CDR1 is SEHNR and CDR2 is FQNEAQ in the germline V gene (reference sequence). Trimming shortened V by 3 bases and J by 0 bases, and 14 bases separated the two germline ends. CDR3 residues: CASSFVLPGTNYGYTF. In DNA form, the CDR3 reads TGTGCCAGCAGCTTTGTTCTCCCAGGAACTAACTATGGCTACACCTTC.

The chain combines TRBV4-1 with TRBJ2-7; TRBD2 agrees at 9 bases. Germline V CDR1 and CDR2: MGHRA, YSYEKL. J lost 1 base, V lost 2 bases, and 3 bases had no gene match. The CDR3 runs 15 residues. CDR3 nucleotides: TGCGCCAGCAGCCAACGAGCGGGAGGATCCTACGAGCAGTACTTC. Translation: CASSQRAGGSYEQYF.

The V gene is TRBV5-1, the J gene TRBJ2-7; 13 bases match TRBD2. The CDR3 is made up of 16 amino acids. CDR1 SGHRS and CDR2 YFSETQ come from the germline V gene. After removal of 3 bases from V and 2 bases from J, the junction contained 5 bases not matched to a gene. CDR3 in DNA: TGCGCCAGCAGCTCAAATGGACTAGCGGGAGCCTACGAGCAGTACTTC. Residues: CASSSNGLAGAYEQYF. Supplemented by reference TRBV5-1 and TRBJ2-7, the full variable domain reads KAGVTQTPRYLIKTRGQQVTLSCSPISGHRSVSWYQQTPGQGLQFLFEYFSETQRNKGNFPGRFSGRQFSNSRSEMNVSTLELGDSALYLCASSSNGLAGAYEQYFGPGTRLTVT.

The CDR3 DNA reads as TGTGCCAGTGCGGGGGATACGCAGTATTTT. It translates to CASAGDTQYF. The chain uses TRBV12-3 or TRBV12-4 and TRBJ2-3; D is perhaps TRBD2 (6 bases). V was clipped by 9 bases and J by 6 bases, with 7 bases between them. The CDR3 runs to 10 residues.

The chain uses TRBV19 and TRBJ1-2, with a weak D call TRBD1 (5 bases). Trimming removed 7 bases from V and 0 bases from J, with 15 bases in between. Looked up from germline, CDR1 is LNHDA and CDR2 is SQIVND (reference sequence). The CDR3 has 15 residues. The CDR3 coding sequence is TGTGCCAGTAAGGAGGGGACCTATGCTAACTATGGCTACACCTTC. Protein: CASKEGTYANYGYTF.

The V and J genes are TRBV7-2 and TRBJ1-1; a weak D match, TRBD1 (5 bases). Per germline, CDR1 SGHTA and CDR2 FQGNSA. V was shortened by 5 bases and J by 0 bases, with 16 bases between the two germline ends. The CDR3 is 16 residues long. The CDR3 DNA sequence: TGTGCCAGCAGCACCCAAGGAGGGGCCATGAACACTGAAGCTTTCTTT. It translates to CASSTQGGAMNTEAFF. Full variable domain (rest looked up from reference TRBV7-2 and TRBJ1-1): GAGVSQSPSNKVTEKGKDVELRCDPISGHTALYWYRQSLGQGLEFLIYFQGNSAPDKSGLPSDRFSAERTGGSVSTLTIQRTQQEDSAVYLCASSTQGGAMNTEAFFGQGTRLTVV.

The chain recombines TRBV5-6 with TRBJ2-5; maybe TRBD2 (6 bases). The CDR3 loop spans 16 amino acids. Trimming removed 5 bases from V and 4 bases from J, with 21 bases in between. The germline CDR1 and CDR2 sequences are SGHDT and YYEEEE. CDR3 nucleotide sequence: TGTGCCAGCAGTCCGGCTTGGGACTTAACGCTAGAGACCCAGTACTTC. As protein: CASSPAWDLTLETQYF. The full variable domain, completed using reference TRBV5-6 and TRBJ2-5, is DAGVTQSPTHLIKTRGQQVTLRCSPKSGHDTVSWYQQALGQGPQFIFQYYEEEERQRGNFPDRFSGHQFPNYSSELNVNALLLGDSALYLCASSPAWDLTLETQYFGPGTRLLVL.

This clone showed up just a few times. The gene calls are TRBV19 and TRBJ2-3, with 9 bases aligning to TRBD2. The CDR3 runs 16 residues. The germline V gene has CDR1 LNHDA and CDR2 SQIVND (reference sequence). With 5 bases clipped from V and 2 bases from J, the junction kept 8 bases outside the gene matches. CDR3 loop: CASSGRTSEYTDTQYF. The CDR3 nucleotides read TGTGCCAGTAGTGGTCGGACTAGCGAATACACAGATACGCAGTATTTT.

V gene TRBV7-3 combines with J gene TRBJ2-7; 9 bases map to TRBD1. Per germline, CDR1 SGHTA and CDR2 FQGTGA. The V gene end was trimmed by 5 bases and the J gene end by 4 bases; junction bases not matched to a gene: 9. The CDR3 spans 15 residues. The CDR3 nucleotides are TGTGCCAGCAGCCCGGGGACAGGGTCCAGGTACGAGCAGTACTTC. Encoded protein: CASSPGTGSRYEQYF.

The CDR3, as DNA: TGTGCCAGCAACCTCAGGGGCTATAATCAGCCCCAGCATTTT. It encodes CASNLRGYNQPQHF. The gene calls are TRBV28 and TRBJ1-5; D is perhaps TRBD1 (6 bases). This CDR3 has 14 amino acids. V lost 7 bases, J lost 4 bases, and 14 bases lay in between. Per the germline V gene, CDR1 is MDHEN and CDR2 is SYDVKM.

This clone has just one count. The chain couples TRBV27 to TRBJ2-5, with D tentatively TRBD2 (6 bases). Germline loops: CDR1 MNHEY, CDR2 SMNVEV (reference sequence). V was clipped by 6 bases and J by 1 base, with 24 bases between them. The CDR3 totals 18 residues. CDR3 sequence reads: CASSPLSGLAFTQETQYF. The DNA for the CDR3 is TGTGCCAGCAGCCCCTTGTCGGGGCTAGCGTTTACCCAAGAGACCCAGTACTTC.

This sequence joins TRBV7-9 and TRBJ2-7; 7 bases agree with TRBD2. This CDR3 contains 14 residues. The V and J ends lost 5 bases and 2 bases, in that order; junction bases with no gene match: 6. Germline lookup yields CDR1 SEHNR and CDR2 FQNEAQ (reference sequence). The CDR3 sequence is CASSLWGGAYEQYF. CDR3 nucleotide sequence: TGTGCCAGCAGCCTCTGGGGGGGAGCCTACGAGCAGTACTTC.

In this sample, this clone turned up once. The CDR3 nucleotides read TGTGCCAGCAGGGACCAGGGCAGGGATGGCTACACCTTC. Translated: CASRDQGRDGYTF. V gene TRBV5-6 combines with J gene TRBJ1-2, with TRBD1 as a possible D gene (5 bases). CDR1 is SGHDT and CDR2 is YYEEEE in the germline V gene. Trimming removed 5 bases from V and 6 bases from J, with 14 bases in between. This CDR3 contains 13 residues.

The chain recombines TRBV7-3 with TRBJ2-1; TRBD2 matches at 10 bases. The CDR3 extends over 15 amino acids. V lost 5 bases and J lost 5; bases outside the gene matches: 6. Germline CDR1 and CDR2: SGHTA and FQGTGA. The CDR3 nucleotides read TGTGCCAGCAGCCACTCCGGGACTAGCGACAATGAGCAGTTCTTC. Its translation: CASSHSGTSDNEQFF.

V usage is TRBV7-2 and J usage is TRBJ2-1; 7 nucleotides line up with TRBD1. The germline gives CDR1 SGHTA, CDR2 FQGNSA. Trimming cost V 5 bases and J 3 bases; bases outside gene matches: 16. The CDR3 spans 18 residues. The CDR3 sequence is CASSLSTSVHRGYNEQFF. CDR3 coding DNA: TGTGCCAGCAGCCTTAGTACCTCCGTTCACAGGGGCTACAATGAGCAGTTCTTC.

In its sample, this clone was seen a few times. The gene calls are TRBV13 and TRBJ2-7; 7 nucleotides match TRBD1. V was clipped by 5 bases and J by 2 bases; unmatched bases: 6. The CDR3 spans 14 residues. Looked up from germline, CDR1 is PRHDT and CDR2 is FYEKMQ (reference sequence). CDR3 sequence (DNA): TGTGCCAGCAGCACCAGGGGGTCTCCCTACGAGCAGTACTTC. It yields the protein CASSTRGSPYEQYF.

CDR3 sequence (DNA): TGTGCCAGCAGCTTAGATCATCGGCAGGGAGGCGCAGATACGCAGTATTTT. It is translated as CASSLDHRQGGADTQYF. This chain connects TRBV7-9 to TRBJ2-3; maybe TRBD2 (6 bases). Trimming cost V 1 base and J 4 bases, with 18 bases left between them. The CDR3 spans 17 residues. Germline V CDR1 and CDR2: SEHNR, FQNEAQ (reference sequence).

This chain uses TRBV28 with TRBJ1-4; TRBD1 might be the D (6 bases). The V gene's germline CDR1 is MDHEN and CDR2 SYDVKM. Trimming left V 8 bases short and J 7 bases short, with 17 bases between. CDR3 size: 14 residues. The CDR3 protein is CASRSPQGSEKLFF. For the CDR3, the DNA is TGTGCCAGCCGATCGCCACAGGGTAGTGAAAAACTGTTTTTT.